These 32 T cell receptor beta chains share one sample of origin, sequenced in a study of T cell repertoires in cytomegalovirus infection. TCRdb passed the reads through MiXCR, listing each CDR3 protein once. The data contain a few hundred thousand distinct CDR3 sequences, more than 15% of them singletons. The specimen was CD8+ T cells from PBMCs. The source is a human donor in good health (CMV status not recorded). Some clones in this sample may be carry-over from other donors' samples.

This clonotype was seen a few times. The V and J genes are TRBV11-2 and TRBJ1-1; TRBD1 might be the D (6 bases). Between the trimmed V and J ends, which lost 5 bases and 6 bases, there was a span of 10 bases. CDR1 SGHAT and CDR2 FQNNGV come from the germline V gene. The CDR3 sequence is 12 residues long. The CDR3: CASSGGRPEAFF. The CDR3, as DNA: TGTGCCAGCAGCGGGGGGCGTCCTGAAGCTTTCTTT.

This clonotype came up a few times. The CDR3 spells CASSHLGGTNEKLFF. CDR3 coding DNA: TGTGCCAGCAGCCACCTGGGGGGAACTAATGAAAAACTGTTTTTT. The rearrangement uses TRBV14 and TRBJ1-4; weak D call: TRBD1 (5 bases). CDR1 is SGHDN and CDR2 is FVKESK in the germline V gene. The CDR3 is 15 residues long. The ends were cut back, 3 bases at V and 1 base at J, with 9 bases in the middle.

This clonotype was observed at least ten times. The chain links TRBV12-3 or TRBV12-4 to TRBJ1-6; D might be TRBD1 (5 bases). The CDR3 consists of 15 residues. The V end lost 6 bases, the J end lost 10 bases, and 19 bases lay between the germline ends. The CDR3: CASRPVGGLGSPLHF. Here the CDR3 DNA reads TGTGCCAGCAGGCCCGTGGGGGGGTTAGGATCACCCCTCCACTTT.

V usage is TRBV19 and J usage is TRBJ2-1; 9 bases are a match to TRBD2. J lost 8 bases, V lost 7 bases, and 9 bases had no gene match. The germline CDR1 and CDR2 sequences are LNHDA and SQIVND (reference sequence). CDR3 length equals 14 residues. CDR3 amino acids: CASMERGDPDEQFF. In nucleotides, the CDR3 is TGTGCCAGTATGGAGCGGGGGGACCCGGATGAGCAGTTCTTC.

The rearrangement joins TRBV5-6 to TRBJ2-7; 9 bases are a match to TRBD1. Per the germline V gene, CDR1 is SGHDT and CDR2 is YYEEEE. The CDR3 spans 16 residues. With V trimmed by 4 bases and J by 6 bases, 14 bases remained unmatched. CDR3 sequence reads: CASSPVGTGRFSEQYF. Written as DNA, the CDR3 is TGTGCCAGCAGCCCGGTTGGGACAGGGAGATTCTCCGAGCAGTACTTC.

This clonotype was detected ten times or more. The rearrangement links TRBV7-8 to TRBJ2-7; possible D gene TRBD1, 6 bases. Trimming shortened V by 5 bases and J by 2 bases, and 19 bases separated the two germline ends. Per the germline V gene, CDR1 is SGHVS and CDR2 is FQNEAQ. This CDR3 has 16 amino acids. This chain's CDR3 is CASSHRDTRAPYEQYF. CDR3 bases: TGTGCCAGCAGCCACCGGGACACCCGAGCGCCCTACGAGCAGTACTTC.

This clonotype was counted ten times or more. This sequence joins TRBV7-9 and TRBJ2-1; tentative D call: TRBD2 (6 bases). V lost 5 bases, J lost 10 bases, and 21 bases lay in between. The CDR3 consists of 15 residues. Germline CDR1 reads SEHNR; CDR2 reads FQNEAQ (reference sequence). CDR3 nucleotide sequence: TGTGCCAGCAGCGCTCGTCAGGGACTCCATTGGGAGCAGTTCTTC. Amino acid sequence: CASSARQGLHWEQFF.

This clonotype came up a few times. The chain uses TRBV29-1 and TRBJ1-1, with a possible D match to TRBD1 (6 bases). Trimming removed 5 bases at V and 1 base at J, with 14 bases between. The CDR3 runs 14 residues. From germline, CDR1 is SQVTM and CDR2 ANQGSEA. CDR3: CSVWPGHRNTEAFF. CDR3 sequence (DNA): TGCAGCGTTTGGCCGGGACACCGGAACACTGAAGCTTTCTTT.

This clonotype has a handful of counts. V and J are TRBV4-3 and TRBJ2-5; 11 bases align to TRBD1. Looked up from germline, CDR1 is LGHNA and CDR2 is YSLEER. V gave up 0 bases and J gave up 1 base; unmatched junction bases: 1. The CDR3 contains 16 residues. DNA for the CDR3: TGCGCCAGCAGCCAAGATGGGACAGGGGGCCAAGAGACCCAGTACTTC. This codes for CASSQDGTGGQETQYF.

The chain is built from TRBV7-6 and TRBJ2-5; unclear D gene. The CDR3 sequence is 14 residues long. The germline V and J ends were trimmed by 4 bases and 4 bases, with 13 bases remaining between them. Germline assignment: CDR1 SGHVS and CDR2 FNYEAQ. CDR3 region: CASSSKRFRETQYF. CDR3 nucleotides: TGTGCCAGCAGCTCCAAGAGGTTTCGAGAGACCCAGTACTTC.

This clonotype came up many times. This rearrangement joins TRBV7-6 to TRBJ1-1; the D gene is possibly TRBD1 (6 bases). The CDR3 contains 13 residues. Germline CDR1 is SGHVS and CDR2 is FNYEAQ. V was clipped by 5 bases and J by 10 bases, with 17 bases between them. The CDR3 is CASSLQGIVGAFF. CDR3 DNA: TGTGCCAGCAGCCTACAGGGAATCGTGGGAGCTTTCTTT.

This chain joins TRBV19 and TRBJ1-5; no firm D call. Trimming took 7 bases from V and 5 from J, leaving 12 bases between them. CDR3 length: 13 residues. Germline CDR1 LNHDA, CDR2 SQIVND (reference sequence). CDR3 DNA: TGTGCCAGTATGGCGGGATTTTATCAGCCCCAGCATTTT. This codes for CASMAGFYQPQHF.

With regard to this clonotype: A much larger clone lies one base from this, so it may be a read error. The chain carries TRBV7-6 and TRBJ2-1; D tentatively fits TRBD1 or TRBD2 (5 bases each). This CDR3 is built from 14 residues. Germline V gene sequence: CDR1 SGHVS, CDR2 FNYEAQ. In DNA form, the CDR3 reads TGTACCAGCAGCGAAAACGGGGCCCTTGGTGAGCAGTTCTTC. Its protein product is CTSSENGALGEQFF.

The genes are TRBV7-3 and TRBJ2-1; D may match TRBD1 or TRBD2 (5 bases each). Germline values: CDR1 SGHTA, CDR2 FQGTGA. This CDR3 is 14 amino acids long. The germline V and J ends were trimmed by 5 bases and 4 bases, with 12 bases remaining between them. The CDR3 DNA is TGTGCCAGCAGCCCCGGGGCCGGGTACAATGAGCAGTTCTTC. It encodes CASSPGAGYNEQFF.

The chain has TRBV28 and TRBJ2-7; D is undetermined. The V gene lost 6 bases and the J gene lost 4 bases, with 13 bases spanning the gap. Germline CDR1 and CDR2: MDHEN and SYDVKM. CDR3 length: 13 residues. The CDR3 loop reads CASRPPGWYEQYF. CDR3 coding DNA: TGTGCCAGCAGACCCCCCGGCTGGTACGAGCAGTACTTC.

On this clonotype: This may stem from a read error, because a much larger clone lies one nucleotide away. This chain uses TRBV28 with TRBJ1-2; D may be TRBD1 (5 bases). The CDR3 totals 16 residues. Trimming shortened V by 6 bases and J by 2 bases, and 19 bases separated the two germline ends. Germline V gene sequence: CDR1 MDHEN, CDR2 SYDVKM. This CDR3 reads CASSRNPGKGNYGYTF. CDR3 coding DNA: TGTGCCAGCAGCCGGAATCCGGGAAAGGGGAACTATGGCTACACCTTC.

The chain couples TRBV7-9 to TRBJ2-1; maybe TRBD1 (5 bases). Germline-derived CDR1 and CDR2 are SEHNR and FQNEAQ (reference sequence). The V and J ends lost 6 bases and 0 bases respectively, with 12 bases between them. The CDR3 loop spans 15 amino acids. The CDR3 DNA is TGTGCCAGCAGAAGGGGCTTGAGCTCCTACAATGAGCAGTTCTTC. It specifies CASRRGLSSYNEQFF. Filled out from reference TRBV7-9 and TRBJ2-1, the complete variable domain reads DTGVSQNPRHKITKRGQNVTFRCDPISEHNRLYWYRQTLGQGPEFLTYFQNEAQLEKSRLLSDRFSAERPKGSFSTLEIQRTEQGDSAMYLCASRRGLSSYNEQFFGPGTRLTVL.

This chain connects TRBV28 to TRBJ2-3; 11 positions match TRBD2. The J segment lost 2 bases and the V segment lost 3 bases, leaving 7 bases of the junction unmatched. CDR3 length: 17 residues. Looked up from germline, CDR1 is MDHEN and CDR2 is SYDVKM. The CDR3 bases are TGTGCCAGCAGTTTGAATAGCGGGGGGGGTTTCACAGATACGCAGTATTTT. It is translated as CASSLNSGGGFTDTQYF.

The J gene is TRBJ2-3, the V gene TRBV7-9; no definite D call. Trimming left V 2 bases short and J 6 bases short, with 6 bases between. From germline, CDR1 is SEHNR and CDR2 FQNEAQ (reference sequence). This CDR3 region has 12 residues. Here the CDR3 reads CASSLLSDTQYF. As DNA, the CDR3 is TGTGCCAGCAGCTTACTGTCCGATACGCAGTATTTT.

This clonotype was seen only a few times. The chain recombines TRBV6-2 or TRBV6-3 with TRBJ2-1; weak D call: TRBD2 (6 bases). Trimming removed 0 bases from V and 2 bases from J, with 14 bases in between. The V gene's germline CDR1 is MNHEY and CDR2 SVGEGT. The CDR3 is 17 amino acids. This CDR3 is CASSYSMVRGPYNEQFF. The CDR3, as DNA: TGTGCCAGCAGTTACTCGATGGTGCGGGGCCCCTACAATGAGCAGTTCTTC.

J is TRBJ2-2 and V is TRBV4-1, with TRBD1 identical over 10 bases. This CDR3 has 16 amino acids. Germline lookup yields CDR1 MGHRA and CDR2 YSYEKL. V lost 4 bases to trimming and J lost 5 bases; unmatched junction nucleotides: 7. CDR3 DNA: TGCGCCAGCAGCCGTCATGGACAGGGGGAAACCGGGGAGCTGTTTTTT. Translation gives CASSRHGQGETGELFF.

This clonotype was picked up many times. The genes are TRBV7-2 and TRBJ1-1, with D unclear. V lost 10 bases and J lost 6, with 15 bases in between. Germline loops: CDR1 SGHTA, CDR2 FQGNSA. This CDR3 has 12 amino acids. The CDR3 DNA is TGTGCCATCCCTACGGCAAACGCTGAAGCTTTCTTT. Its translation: CAIPTANAEAFF.

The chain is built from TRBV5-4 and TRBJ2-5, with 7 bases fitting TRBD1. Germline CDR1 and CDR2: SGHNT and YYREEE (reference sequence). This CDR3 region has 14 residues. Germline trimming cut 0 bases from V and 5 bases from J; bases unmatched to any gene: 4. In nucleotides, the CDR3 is TGTGCCAGCAGCTTGGAGGGGGCGTGGGAGACCCAGTACTTC. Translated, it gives CASSLEGAWETQYF.

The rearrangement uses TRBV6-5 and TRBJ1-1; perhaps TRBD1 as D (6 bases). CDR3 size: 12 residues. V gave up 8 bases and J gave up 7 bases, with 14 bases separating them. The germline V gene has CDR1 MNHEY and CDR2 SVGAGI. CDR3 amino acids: CASGDNRVEAFF. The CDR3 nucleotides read TGTGCCAGCGGGGATAACAGGGTTGAAGCTTTCTTT.

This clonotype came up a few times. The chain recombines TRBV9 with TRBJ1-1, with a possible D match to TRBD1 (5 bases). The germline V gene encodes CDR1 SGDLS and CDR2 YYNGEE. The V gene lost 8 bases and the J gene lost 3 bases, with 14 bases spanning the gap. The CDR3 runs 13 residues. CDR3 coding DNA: TGTGCCAGGGTCGAGGGACTGTACACTGAAGCTTTCTTT. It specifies CARVEGLYTEAFF.

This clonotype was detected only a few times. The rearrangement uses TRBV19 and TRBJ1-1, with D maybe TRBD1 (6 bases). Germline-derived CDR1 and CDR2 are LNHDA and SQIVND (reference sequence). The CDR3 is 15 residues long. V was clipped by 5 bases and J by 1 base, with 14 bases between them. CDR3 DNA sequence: TGTGCCAGTAGTCGCTCCGGGGGCGCGAACACTGAAGCTTTCTTT. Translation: CASSRSGGANTEAFF.

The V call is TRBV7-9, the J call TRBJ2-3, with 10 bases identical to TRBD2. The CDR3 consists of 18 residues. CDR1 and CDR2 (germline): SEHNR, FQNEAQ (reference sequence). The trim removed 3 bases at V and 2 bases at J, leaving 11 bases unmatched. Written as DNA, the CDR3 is TGTGCCAGCAGCTTCTCAATGACCACTAGCGGGGTCACAGATACGCAGTATTTT. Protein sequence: CASSFSMTTSGVTDTQYF.

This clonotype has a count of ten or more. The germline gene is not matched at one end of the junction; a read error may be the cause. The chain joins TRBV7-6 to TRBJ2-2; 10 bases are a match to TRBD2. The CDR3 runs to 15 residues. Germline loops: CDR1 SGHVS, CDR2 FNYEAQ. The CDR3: CASSLAGVNTGELFF. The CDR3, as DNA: TGTGCCAGCAGCCTAGCGGGGGTGAACACCGGGGAGCTGTTTTTT.

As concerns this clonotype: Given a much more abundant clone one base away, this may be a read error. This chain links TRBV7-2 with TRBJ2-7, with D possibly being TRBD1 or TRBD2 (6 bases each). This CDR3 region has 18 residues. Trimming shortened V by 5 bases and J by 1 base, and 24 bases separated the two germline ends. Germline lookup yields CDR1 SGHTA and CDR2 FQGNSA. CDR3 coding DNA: TGTGCCAGCAGCCGCGTTTTCCGGGCTAGGGGGGCTTCCTACGAGCAGTACTTC. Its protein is CASSRVFRARGASYEQYF.

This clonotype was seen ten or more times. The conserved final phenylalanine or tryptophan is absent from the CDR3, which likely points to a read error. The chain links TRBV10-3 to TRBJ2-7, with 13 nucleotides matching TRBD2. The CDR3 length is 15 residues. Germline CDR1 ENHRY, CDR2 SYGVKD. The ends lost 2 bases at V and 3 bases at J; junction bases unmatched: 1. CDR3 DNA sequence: TGTGCCATCAGTGAGGGACTAGCGGGGGACTACGAGCAGTACCTC. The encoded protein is CAISEGLAGDYEQYL.

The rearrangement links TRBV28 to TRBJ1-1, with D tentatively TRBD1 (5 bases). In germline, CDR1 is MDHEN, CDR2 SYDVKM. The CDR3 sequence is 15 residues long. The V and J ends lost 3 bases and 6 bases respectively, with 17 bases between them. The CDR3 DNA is TGTGCCAGCAGTTTCCTCCAGGCAGGGCAAGCTGAAGCTTTCTTT. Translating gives CASSFLQAGQAEAFF. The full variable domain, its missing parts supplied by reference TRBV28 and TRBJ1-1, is DVKVTQSSRYLVKRTGEKVFLECVQDMDHENMFWYRQDPGLGLRLIYFSYDVKMKEKGDIPEGYSVSREKKERFSLILESASTNQTSMYLCASSFLQAGQAEAFFGQGTRLTVV.

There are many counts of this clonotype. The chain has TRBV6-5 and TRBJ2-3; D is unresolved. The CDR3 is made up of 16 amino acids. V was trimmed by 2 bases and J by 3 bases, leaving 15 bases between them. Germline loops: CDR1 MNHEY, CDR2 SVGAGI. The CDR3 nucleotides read TGTGCCAGCAGTTACAACCCAGGAGCCGGGACAGATACGCAGTATTTT. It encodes CASSYNPGAGTDTQYF.